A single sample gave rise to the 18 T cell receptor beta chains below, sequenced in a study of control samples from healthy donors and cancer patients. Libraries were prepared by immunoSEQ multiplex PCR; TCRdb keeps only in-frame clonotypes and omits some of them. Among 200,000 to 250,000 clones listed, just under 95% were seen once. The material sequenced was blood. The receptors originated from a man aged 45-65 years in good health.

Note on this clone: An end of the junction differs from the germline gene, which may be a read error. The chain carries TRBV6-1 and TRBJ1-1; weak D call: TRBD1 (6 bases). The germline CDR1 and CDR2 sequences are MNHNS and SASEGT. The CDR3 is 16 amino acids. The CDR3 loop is CASNEGMTGWYTEAFF. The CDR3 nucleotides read TGTGCCAGCAATGAAGGGATGACAGGATGGTACACTGAAGCTTTCTTT.

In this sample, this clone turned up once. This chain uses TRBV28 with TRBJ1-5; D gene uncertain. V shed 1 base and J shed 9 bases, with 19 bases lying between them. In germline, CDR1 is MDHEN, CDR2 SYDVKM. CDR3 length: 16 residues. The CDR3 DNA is TGTGCCAGCAGTTTATTTAGCTCAGGATTCCCCAGGCCCCAGCATTTT. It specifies CASSLFSSGFPRPQHF.

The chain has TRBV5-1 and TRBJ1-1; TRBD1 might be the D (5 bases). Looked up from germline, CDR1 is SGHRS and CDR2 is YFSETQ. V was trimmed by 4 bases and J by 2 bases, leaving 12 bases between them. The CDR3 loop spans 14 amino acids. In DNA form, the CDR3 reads TGCGCCAGCAGCCCACCGGGGCGAAACACTGAAGCTTTCTTT. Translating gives CASSPPGRNTEAFF.

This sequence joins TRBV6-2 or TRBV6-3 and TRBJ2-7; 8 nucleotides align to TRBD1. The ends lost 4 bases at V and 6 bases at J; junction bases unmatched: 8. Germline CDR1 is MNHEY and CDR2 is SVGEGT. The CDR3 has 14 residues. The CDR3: CASSFTGQGIEQYF. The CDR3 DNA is TGTGCCAGCAGTTTTACCGGACAGGGCATCGAGCAGTACTTC.

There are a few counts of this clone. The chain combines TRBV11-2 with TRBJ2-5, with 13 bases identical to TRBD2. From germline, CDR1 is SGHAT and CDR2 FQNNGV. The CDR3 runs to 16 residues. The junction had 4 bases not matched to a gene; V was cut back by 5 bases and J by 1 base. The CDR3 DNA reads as TGTGCCAGCAGCCAGACTAGCGGGGGGTTCCAAGAGACCCAGTACTTC. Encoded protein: CASSQTSGGFQETQYF.

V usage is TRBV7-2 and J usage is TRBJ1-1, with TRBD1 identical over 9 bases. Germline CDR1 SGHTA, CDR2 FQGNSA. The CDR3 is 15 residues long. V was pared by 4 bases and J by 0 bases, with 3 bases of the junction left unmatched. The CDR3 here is CASSSQGAVNTEAFF. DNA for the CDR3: TGTGCCAGCAGCTCACAGGGGGCGGTGAACACTGAAGCTTTCTTT.

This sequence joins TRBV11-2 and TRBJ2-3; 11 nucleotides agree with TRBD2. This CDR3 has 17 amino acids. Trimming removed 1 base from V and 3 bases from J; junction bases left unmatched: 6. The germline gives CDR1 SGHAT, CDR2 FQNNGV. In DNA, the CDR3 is TGTGCCAGCAGCTTAGGACTAGCGGGGCGGCGAACAGATACGCAGTATTTT. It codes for CASSLGLAGRRTDTQYF.

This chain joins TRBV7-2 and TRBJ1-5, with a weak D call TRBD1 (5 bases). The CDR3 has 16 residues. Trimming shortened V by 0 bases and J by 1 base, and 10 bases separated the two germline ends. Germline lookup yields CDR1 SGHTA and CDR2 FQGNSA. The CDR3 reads CASSLALRASNQPQHF. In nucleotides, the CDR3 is TGTGCCAGCAGCTTAGCCCTCAGGGCGAGCAATCAGCCCCAGCATTTT. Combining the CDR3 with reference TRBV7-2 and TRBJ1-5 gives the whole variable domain GAGVSQSPSNKVTEKGKDVELRCDPISGHTALYWYRQSLGQGLEFLIYFQGNSAPDKSGLPSDRFSAERTGGSVSTLTIQRTQQEDSAVYLCASSLALRASNQPQHFGDGTRLSIL.

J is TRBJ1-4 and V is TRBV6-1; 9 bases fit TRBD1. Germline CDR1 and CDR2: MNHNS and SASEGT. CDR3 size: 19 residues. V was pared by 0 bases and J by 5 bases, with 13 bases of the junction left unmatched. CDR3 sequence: CASSEARRTGVGGNEKLFF. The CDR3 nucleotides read TGTGCCAGCAGTGAAGCGCGGAGGACAGGGGTTGGGGGAAATGAAAAACTGTTTTTT.

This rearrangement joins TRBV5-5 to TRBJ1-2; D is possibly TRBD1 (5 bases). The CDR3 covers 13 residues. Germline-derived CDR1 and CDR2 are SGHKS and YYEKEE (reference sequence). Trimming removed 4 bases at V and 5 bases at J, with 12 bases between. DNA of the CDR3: TGTGCCAGCAGCCCCACAGGACCTTATGGCTACACCTTC. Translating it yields CASSPTGPYGYTF.

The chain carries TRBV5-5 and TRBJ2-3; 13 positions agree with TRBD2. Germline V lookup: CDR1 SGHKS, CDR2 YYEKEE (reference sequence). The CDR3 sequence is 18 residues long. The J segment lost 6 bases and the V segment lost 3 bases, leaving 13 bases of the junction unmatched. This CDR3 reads CASSSTGLAGASRDTQYF. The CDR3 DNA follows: TGTGCCAGCAGCTCAACCGGACTAGCGGGGGCCTCAAGGGATACGCAGTATTTT.

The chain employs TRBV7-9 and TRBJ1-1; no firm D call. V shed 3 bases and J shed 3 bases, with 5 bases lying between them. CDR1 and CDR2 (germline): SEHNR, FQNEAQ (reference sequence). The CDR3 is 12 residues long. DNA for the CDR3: TGTGCCAGCAGCTTCGGGGACACTGAAGCTTTCTTT. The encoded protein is CASSFGDTEAFF.

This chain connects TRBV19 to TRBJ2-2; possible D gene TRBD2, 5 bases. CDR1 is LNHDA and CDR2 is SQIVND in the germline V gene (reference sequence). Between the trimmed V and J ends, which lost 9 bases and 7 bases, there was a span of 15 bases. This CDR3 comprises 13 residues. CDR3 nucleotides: TGTGCCAGCTCTAATTCTCGGGGCGGGGAGCTGTTTTTT. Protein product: CASSNSRGGELFF.

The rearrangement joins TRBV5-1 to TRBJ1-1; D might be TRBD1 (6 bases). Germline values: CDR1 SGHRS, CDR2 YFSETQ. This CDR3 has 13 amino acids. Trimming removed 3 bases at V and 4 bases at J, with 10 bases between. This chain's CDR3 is CASSYTGSTEAFF. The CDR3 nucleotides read TGCGCCAGCAGCTATACAGGGTCCACTGAAGCTTTCTTT.

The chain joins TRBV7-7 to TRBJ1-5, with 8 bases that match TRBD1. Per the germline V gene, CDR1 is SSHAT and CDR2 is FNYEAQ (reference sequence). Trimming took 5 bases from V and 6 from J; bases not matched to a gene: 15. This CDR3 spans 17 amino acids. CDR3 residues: CASSPRQGRRCGQPQHF. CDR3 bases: TGTGCCAGCAGCCCAAGACAGGGGCGAAGGTGCGGTCAGCCCCAGCATTTT.

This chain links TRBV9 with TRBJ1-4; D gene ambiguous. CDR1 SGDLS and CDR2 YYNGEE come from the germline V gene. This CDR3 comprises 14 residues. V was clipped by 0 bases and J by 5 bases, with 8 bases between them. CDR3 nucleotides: TGTGCCAGCAGCGTAGCAGCGGTCAATGAAAAACTGTTTTTT. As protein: CASSVAAVNEKLFF.

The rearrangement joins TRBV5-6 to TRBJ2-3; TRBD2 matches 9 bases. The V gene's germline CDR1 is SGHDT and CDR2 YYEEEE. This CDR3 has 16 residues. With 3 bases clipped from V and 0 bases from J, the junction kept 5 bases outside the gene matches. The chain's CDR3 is CASSSLAGRSTDTQYF. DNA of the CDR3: TGTGCCAGCAGCTCACTAGCGGGCAGAAGCACAGATACGCAGTATTTT.

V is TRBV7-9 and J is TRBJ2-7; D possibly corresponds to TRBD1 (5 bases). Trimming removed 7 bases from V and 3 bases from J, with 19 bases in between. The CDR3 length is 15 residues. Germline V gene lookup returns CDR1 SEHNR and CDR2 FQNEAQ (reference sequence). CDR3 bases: TGTGCCAGCACAGTGGATGGACGGACATACTACGAGCAGTACTTC. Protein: CASTVDGRTYYEQYF.